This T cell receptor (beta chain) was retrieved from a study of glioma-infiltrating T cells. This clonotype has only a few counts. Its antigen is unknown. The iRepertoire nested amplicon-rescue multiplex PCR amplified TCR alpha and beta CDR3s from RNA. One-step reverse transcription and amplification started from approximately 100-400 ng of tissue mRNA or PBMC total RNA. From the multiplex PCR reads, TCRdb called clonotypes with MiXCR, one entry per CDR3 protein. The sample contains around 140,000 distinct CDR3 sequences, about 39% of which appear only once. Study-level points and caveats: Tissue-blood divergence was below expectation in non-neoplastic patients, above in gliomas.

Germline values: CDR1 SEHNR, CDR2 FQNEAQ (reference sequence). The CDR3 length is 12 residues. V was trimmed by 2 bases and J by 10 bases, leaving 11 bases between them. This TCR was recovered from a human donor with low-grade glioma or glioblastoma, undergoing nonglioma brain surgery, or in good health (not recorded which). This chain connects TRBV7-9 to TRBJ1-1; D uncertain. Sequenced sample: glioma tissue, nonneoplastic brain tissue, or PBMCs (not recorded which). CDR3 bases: TGTGCCAGCAGCTTACCACAGACCGGAGCTTTCTTT. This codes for CASSLPQTGAFF. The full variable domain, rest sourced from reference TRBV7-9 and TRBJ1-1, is DTGVSQNPRHKITKRGQNVTFRCDPISEHNRLYWYRQTLGQGPEFLTYFQNEAQLEKSRLLSDRFSAERPKGSFSTLEIQRTEQGDSAMYLCASSLPQTGAFFGQGTRLTVV.